Listed below are T cell receptor beta chains from one sample, sequenced in a study of shared clonotypes between healthy human individuals. Generated by immunoSEQ multiplex PCR, the TCRdb table keeps only in-frame clones and is missing some. This table holds around 700,000 clones, more than 70% found once. The material sequenced was memory CD4+ T cells sorted from blood. These receptors were obtained from a woman aged 25 to 39 in good health. The CDR3 runs from the conserved cysteine through the conserved F or W. The D gene is left open where the match is weak. Some rows mark clone size as missing; the rest say once, few, many or name a class of expanded clone.

>TRBJ2-3|TRBD2|NA|TRBV10-3
CAISGGTSAADTQYF
TGTGCCATCAGTGGAGGGACTAGTGCGGCAGATACGCAGTATTTT
>TRBJ2-3|NA|once|TRBV5-1
CASSLASVPTDTQYF
TGCGCCAGCAGCTTGGCCTCGGTTCCCACAGATACGCAGTATTTT
>TRBJ1-3|TRBD1|NA|TRBV11-2
CASSLSGTETLRNTIYF
TGTGCCAGCAGCCTATCCGGGACAGAAACTTTGAGAAACACCATATATTTT
>TRBJ2-3|TRBD2|NA|TRBV30
CAWRREGTDTQYF
TGTGCCTGGAGGCGGGAGGGCACAGATACGCAGTATTTT
>TRBJ1-5|NA|NA|TRBV7-3
CASSPGFGGPQHF
TGTGCCAGCAGCCCCGGGTTCGGGGGACCCCAGCATTTT
>TRBJ2-1|TRBD2|NA|TRBV4-2
CASSQGHVGSGVNEQFF
TGTGCCAGCAGCCAAGGACATGTCGGTAGCGGGGTCAATGAGCAGTTCTTC
>TRBJ2-3|NA|NA|TRBV5-4
CASSPPGDGRADTQYF
TGTGCCAGCAGCCCGCCCGGGGACGGGCGGGCAGATACGCAGTATTTT
>TRBJ2-7|NA|NA|TRBV25-1
CASSRASYEQYF
TGTGCCAGCAGTAGGGCCTCCTACGAGCAGTACTTC
>TRBJ2-7|NA|NA|TRBV6-5
CASGRISYEQYF
TGTGCCAGCGGACGGATCTCCTACGAGCAGTACTTC
>TRBJ1-1|NA|NA|TRBV29-1
CSVGGTWDDTEAFF
TGCAGTGTTGGCGGGACCTGGGATGACACTGAAGCTTTCTTT
>TRBJ2-7|NA|NA|TRBV27
CASSFRYGEQYF
TGTGCCAGCAGTTTTAGATACGGCGAGCAGTACTTC
>TRBJ2-7|NA|NA|TRBV6-5
CASSAPGSLEQYF
TGTGCCAGCAGTGCCCCGGGGTCTCTCGAGCAGTACTTC
>TRBJ1-2|TRBD1|NA|TRBV6-5
CASSYSQGNYGYTF
TGTGCCAGCAGTTACTCACAGGGGAACTATGGCTACACCTTC
>TRBJ2-7|TRBD1|NA|TRBV28
CASQGAGGGYEQYF
TGTGCCAGCCAGGGGGCAGGGGGCGGGTACGAGCAGTACTTC
>TRBJ2-2|TRBD1|NA|TRBV27
CASSWDRGTGELFF
TGTGCCAGCAGTTGGGACAGGGGTACCGGGGAGCTGTTTTTT
>TRBJ2-7|NA|NA|TRBV27
CASSPSPAGTYYEQYF
TGTGCCAGCAGCCCAAGCCCCGCAGGGACTTACTACGAGCAGTACTTC
>TRBJ2-4|TRBD1|NA|TRBV5-1
CASSFGTDTNIQYF
TGCGCCAGCAGCTTCGGGACAGATACAAACATTCAGTACTTC
>TRBJ2-5|NA|NA|TRBV7-9
CASSLARPSLSQETQYF
TGTGCCAGCAGCTTAGCCCGCCCTAGTCTTTCGCAAGAGACCCAGTACTTC
>TRBJ1-2|NA|NA|TRBV11-2
CASSPNRDGYTF
TGTGCCAGCAGCCCAAACAGGGATGGCTACACCTTC
>TRBJ1-4|NA|NA|TRBV28
CASSLWLQGREKLFF
TGTGCCAGCAGTTTATGGCTTCAGGGCCGTGAAAAACTGTTTTTT
>TRBJ2-1|NA|NA|TRBV15
CATSRESLSASPNEQFF
TGTGCCACCAGCAGAGAAAGTTTATCAGCCTCTCCCAATGAGCAGTTCTTC
>TRBJ2-1|NA|NA|TRBV11-2
CASSSPRDLYNEQFF
TGTGCCAGCAGCTCCCCCCGCGATCTCTACAATGAGCAGTTCTTC
>TRBJ1-2|NA|few|TRBV5-6
CASSLLDVDTF
TGTGCCAGCAGCTTGTTGGATGTCGACACCTTC
>TRBJ2-1|TRBD2|few|TRBV5-8
CASNPGTSGYNEQFF
TGTGCCAGCAACCCAGGTACTAGCGGTTACAATGAGCAGTTCTTC
>TRBJ1-4|TRBD1|NA|TRBV2
CASSNSAQGARTNEKLFF
TGTGCCAGCAGTAATTCGGCACAGGGGGCGCGAACTAATGAAAAACTGTTTTTT
>TRBJ2-1|NA|once|TRBV7-2
CASSFSGARNNEQFF
TGTGCCAGCAGCTTCTCGGGAGCCCGAAACAATGAGCAGTTCTTC
>TRBJ1-4|NA|few|TRBV2
CASSVSGFGEKLFF
TGTGCCAGCAGTGTATCAGGGTTCGGGGAAAAACTGTTTTTT
>TRBJ2-2|NA|NA|TRBV19
CASSTLDRTVAYYPNTGELFF
TGTGCCAGTAGTACACTCGACCGGACAGTAGCATACTACCCGAACACCGGGGAGCTGTTTTTT
>TRBJ2-2|TRBD1|many|TRBV9
CATERGPSTGELFF
TGTGCCACCGAGAGGGGGCCCTCCACCGGGGAGCTGTTTTTT
>TRBJ1-4|NA|once|TRBV5-6
CASSLGGGLGDEKLFF
TGTGCCAGCAGCTTGGGGGGAGGGCTGGGCGATGAAAAACTGTTTTTT
>TRBJ2-1|TRBD2|NA|TRBV7-6
CASSPRWVGGPRYYNEQFF
TGTGCCAGCAGCCCCCGGTGGGTGGGAGGGCCCCGCTACTACAATGAGCAGTTCTTC
>TRBJ2-3|TRBD1|NA|TRBV7-8
CASKNPGGWGGTDTQYF
TGTGCCAGCAAGAACCCAGGGGGCTGGGGAGGCACAGATACGCAGTATTTT
>TRBJ2-7|TRBD2|NA|TRBV4-1
CASSLTSGSYEQYF
TGCGCCAGCAGCCTGACTAGCGGGAGCTACGAGCAGTACTTC
>TRBJ2-7|NA|NA|TRBV5-6
CASSRQASSYEQYF
TGTGCCAGCAGCCGACAGGCGAGCTCCTACGAGCAGTACTTC
>TRBJ2-7|NA|NA|TRBV6-1
CASRKQNLYEQYF
TGTGCCAGCAGGAAACAGAACCTCTACGAGCAGTACTTC
>TRBJ2-5|NA|once|TRBV7-9
CASSLYVGMGETQYF
TGTGCCAGCAGCTTATATGTAGGGATGGGTGAGACCCAGTACTTC
>TRBJ2-2|NA|NA|TRBV5-1
CASSSNTGELFF
TGCGCCAGCAGCTCAAACACCGGGGAGCTGTTTTTT
>TRBJ2-1|TRBD2|NA|TRBV5-4
CASSFGAGATGDEQFF
TGTGCCAGCAGCTTTGGAGCGGGAGCCACGGGCGATGAGCAGTTCTTC
>TRBJ2-1|NA|NA|TRBV7-2
CASRSPSLPYNEQFF
TGTGCTTCTAGGTCCCCTTCTTTACCCTACAATGAGCAGTTCTTC
>TRBJ2-1|TRBD2|NA|TRBV6-5
CASSPSGRANEQFF
TGTGCCAGCAGTCCTAGCGGGAGGGCCAATGAGCAGTTCTTC
>TRBJ2-7|TRBD2|NA|TRBV5-1
CASSSSGNYEQYF
TGCGCCAGCAGTTCTAGCGGGAACTACGAGCAGTACTTC
>TRBJ1-1|TRBD1|NA|TRBV7-2
CASSSRRGPVNTEAFF
TGTGCCAGCAGCTCCCGTAGGGGGCCTGTGAACACTGAAGCTTTCTTT
>TRBJ2-1|TRBD1|NA|TRBV9
CASSVVTGPYNEQFF
TGTGCCAGCAGCGTAGTGACAGGGCCATACAATGAGCAGTTCTTC
>TRBJ2-2|TRBD2|few|TRBV7-6
CASSLFRAGPNTGELFF
TGTGCCAGCAGCTTATTCAGAGCGGGGCCGAACACCGGGGAGCTGTTTTTT
>TRBJ2-6|TRBD1|once|TRBV2
CASNRDRGLGANVLTF
TGTGCCAGCAACCGGGACAGGGGTCTGGGGGCCAACGTCCTGACTTTC
>TRBJ1-1|NA|NA|TRBV5-1
CASSWWTGGINTEAFF
TGCGCCAGCAGTTGGTGGACGGGAGGGATCAACACTGAAGCTTTCTTT